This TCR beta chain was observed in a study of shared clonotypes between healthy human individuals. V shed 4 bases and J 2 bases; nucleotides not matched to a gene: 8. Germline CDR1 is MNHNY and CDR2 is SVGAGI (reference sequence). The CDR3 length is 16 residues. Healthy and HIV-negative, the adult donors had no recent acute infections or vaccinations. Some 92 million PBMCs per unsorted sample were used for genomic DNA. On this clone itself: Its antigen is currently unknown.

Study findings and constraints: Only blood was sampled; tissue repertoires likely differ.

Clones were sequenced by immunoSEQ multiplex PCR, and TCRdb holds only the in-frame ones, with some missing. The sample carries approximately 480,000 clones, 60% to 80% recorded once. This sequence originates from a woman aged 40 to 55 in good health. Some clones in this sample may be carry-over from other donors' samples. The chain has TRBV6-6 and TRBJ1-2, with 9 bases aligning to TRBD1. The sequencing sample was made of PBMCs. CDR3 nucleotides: TGTGCCAGCAGTTTCTTCCGGGACAGGGAAAACTATGGCTACACCTTC. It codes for CASSFFRDRENYGYTF.